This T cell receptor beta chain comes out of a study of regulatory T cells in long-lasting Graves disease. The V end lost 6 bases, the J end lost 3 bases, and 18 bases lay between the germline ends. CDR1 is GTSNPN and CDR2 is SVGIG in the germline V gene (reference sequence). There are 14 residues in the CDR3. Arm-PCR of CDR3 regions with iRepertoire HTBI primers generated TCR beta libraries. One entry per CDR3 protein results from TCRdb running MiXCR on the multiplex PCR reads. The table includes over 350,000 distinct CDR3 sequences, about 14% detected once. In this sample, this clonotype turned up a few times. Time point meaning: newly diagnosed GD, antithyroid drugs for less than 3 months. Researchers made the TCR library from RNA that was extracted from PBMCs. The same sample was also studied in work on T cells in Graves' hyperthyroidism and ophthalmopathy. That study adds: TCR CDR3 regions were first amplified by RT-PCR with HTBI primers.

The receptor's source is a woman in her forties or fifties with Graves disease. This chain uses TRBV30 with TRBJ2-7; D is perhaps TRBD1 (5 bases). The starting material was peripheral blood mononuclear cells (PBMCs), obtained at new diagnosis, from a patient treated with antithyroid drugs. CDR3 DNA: TGTGCCTGTAACACCGGAGACAGATACTACGAGCAGTACTTC. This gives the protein CACNTGDRYYEQYF. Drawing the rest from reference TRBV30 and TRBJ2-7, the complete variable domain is SQTIHQWPATLVQPVGSPLSLECTVEGTSNPNLYWYRQAAGRGLQLLFYSVGIGQISSEVPQNLSASRPQDRQFILSSKKLLLSDSGFYLCACNTGDRYYEQYFGPGTRLTVT.